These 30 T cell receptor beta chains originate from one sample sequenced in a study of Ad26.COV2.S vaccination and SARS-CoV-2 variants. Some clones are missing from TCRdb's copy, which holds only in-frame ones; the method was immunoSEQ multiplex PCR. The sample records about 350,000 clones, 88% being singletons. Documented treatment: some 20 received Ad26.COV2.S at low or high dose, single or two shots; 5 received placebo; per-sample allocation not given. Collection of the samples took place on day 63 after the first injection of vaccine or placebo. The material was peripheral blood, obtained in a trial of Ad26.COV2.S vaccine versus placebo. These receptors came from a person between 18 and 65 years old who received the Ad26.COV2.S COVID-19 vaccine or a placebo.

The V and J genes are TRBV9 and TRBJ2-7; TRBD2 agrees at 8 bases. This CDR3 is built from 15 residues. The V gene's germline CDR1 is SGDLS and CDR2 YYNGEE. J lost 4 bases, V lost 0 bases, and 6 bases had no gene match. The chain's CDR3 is CASSVDVGGVYEQYF. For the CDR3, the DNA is TGTGCCAGCAGCGTAGATGTCGGGGGGGTGTACGAGCAGTACTTC. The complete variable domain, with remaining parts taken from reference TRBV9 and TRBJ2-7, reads DSGVTQTPKHLITATGQRVTLRCSPRSGDLSVYWYQQSLDQGLQFLIQYYNGEERAKGNILERFSAQQFPDLHSELNLSSLELGDSALYFCASSVDVGGVYEQYFGPGTRLTVT.

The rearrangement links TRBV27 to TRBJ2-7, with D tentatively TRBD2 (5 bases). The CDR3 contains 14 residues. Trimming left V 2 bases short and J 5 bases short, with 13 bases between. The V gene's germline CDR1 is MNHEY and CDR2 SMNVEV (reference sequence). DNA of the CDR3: TGTGCCAGCAGTTTAGATAGGGAGCGCCACGAGCAGTACTTC. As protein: CASSLDRERHEQYF.

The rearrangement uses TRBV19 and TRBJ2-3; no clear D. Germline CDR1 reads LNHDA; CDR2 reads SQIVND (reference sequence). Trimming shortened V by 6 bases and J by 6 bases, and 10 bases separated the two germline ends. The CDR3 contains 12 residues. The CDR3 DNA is TGTGCCAGTAGCATGTTTCGGGATACGCAGTATTTT. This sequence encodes CASSMFRDTQYF.

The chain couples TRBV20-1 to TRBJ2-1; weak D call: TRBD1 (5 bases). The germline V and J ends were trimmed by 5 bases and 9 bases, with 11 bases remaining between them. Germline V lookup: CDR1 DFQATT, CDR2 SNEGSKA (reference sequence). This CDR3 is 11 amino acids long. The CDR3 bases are TGCAGTGCTGAGAACAGGATTGAGCAGTTCTTC. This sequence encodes CSAENRIEQFF.

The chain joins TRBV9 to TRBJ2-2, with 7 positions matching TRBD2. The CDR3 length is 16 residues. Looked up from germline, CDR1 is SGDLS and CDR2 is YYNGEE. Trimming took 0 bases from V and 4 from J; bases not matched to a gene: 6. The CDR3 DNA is TGTGCCAGCAGCGTAGCTTCGGCTAGCGGCACCGGGGAGCTGTTTTTT. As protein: CASSVASASGTGELFF.

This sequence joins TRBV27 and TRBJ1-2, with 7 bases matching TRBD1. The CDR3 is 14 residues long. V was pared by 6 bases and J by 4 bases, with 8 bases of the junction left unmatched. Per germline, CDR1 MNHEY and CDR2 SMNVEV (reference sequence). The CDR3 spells CASRSQGVVYGYTF. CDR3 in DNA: TGTGCCAGCAGGTCTCAGGGGGTAGTCTATGGCTACACCTTC.

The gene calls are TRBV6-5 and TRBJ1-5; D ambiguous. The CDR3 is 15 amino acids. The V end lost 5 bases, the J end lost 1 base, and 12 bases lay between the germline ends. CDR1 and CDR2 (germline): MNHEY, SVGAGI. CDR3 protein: CASSLKGNSNQPQHF. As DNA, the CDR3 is TGTGCCAGCAGTCTCAAAGGGAACAGCAATCAGCCCCAGCATTTT.

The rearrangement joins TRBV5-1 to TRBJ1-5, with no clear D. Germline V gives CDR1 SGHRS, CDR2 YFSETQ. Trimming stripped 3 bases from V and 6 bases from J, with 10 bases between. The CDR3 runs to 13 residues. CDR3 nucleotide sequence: TGCGCCAGCAGCTCCAATCCGGGTCAGCCCCAGCATTTT. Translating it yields CASSSNPGQPQHF.

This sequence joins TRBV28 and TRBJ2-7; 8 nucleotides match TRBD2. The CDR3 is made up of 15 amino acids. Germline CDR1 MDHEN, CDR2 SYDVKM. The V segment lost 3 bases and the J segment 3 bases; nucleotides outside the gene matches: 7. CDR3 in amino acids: CASSLSSGPDYEQYF. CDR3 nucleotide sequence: TGTGCCAGCAGTTTGTCTAGCGGGCCCGACTACGAGCAGTACTTC.

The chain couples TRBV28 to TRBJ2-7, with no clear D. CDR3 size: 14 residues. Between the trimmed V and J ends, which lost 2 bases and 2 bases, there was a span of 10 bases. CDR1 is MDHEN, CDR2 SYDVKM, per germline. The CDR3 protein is CASSLGRSPYEQYF. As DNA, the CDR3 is TGTGCCAGCAGTTTAGGCAGGTCCCCCTACGAGCAGTACTTC.

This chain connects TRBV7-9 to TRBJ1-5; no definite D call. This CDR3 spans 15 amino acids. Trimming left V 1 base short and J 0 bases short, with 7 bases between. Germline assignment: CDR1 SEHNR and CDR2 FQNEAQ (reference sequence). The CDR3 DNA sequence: TGTGCCAGCAGCTTAGGTGGGAATAGCAATCAGCCCCAGCATTTT. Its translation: CASSLGGNSNQPQHF.

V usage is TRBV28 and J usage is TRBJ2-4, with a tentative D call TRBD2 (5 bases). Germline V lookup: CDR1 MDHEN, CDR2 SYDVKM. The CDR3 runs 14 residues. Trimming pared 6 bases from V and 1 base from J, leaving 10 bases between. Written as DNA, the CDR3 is TGTGCCAGCAGGGAAGGACTGGCCAAAAACATTCAGTACTTC. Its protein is CASREGLAKNIQYF.

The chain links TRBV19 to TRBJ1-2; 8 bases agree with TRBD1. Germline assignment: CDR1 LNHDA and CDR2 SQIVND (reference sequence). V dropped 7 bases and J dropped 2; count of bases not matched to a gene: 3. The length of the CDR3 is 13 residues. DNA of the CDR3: TGTGCCAGTATGGACAGGGTAAACTATGGCTACACCTTC. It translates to CASMDRVNYGYTF.

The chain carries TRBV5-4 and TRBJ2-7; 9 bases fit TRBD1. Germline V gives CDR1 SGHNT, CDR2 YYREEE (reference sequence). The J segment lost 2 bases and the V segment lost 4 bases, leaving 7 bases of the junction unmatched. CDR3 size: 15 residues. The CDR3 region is CASSAVGTGTYEQYF. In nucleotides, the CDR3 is TGTGCCAGCAGCGCGGTGGGGACAGGGACCTACGAGCAGTACTTC.

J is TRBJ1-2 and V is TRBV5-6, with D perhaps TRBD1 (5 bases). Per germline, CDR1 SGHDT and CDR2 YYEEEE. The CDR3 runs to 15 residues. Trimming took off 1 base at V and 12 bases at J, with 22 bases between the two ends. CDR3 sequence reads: CASSLSSRDTPGNTF. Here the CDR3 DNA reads TGTGCCAGCAGCTTGTCGAGCAGGGATACCCCGGGTAACACCTTC.

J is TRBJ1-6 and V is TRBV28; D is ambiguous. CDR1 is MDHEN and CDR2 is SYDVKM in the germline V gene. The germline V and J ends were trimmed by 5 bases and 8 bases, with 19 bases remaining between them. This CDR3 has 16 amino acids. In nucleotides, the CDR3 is TGTGCCAGCAGTCCCTGGCTCGGGCCTGATGATTCACCCCTCCACTTT. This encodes CASSPWLGPDDSPLHF.

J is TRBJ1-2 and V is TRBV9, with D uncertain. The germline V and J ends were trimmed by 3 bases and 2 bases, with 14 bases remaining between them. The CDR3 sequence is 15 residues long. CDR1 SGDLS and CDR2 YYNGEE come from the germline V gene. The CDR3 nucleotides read TGTGCCAGCAGCGGGCAAGGCCGAGTAAACTATGGCTACACCTTC. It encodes CASSGQGRVNYGYTF.

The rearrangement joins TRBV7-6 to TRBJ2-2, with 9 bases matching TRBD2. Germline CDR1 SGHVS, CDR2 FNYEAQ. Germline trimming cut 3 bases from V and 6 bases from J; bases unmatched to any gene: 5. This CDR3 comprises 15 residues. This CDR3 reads CASSFIAGEAGELFF. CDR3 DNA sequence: TGTGCCAGCAGCTTCATAGCGGGAGAGGCCGGGGAGCTGTTTTTT.

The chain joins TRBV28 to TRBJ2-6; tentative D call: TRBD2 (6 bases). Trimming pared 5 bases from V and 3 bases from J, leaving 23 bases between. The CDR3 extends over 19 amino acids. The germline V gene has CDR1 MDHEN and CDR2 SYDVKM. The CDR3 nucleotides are TGTGCCAGCAGTCCCTACCAGGAGGGGTCGATGTTTGGGGCCAACGTCCTGACTTTC. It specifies CASSPYQEGSMFGANVLTF.

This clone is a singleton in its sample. CDR3: CASSLLGQGAQETQYF. DNA of the CDR3: TGTGCCAGCAGTTTATTGGGACAGGGGGCTCAAGAGACCCAGTACTTC. This rearrangement joins TRBV28 to TRBJ2-5; 12 bases line up with TRBD1. The trim removed 1 base at V and 2 bases at J, leaving 2 bases unmatched. CDR3 length: 16 residues. From germline, CDR1 is MDHEN and CDR2 SYDVKM.

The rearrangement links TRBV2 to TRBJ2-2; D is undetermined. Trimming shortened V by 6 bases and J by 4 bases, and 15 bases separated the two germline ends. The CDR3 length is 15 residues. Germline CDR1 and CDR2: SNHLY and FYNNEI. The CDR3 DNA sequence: TGTGCCAGCAGGACCCGCAACTCGGGCACCGGGGAGCTGTTTTTT. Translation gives CASRTRNSGTGELFF.

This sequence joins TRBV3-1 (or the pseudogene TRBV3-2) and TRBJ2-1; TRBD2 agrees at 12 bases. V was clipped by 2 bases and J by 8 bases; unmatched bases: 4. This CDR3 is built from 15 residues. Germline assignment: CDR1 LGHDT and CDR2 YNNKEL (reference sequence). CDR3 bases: TGTGCCAGCAGCCAAACACTAGCGGGGGGCTATGAGCAGTTCTTC. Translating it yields CASSQTLAGGYEQFF.

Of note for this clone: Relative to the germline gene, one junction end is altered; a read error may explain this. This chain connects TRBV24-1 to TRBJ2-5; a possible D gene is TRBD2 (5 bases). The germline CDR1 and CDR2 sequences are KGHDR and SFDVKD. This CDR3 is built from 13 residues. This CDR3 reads CATSSREASPRDF. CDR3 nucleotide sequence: TGTGCCACCAGTTCTCGGGAAGCGTCCCCCCGCGACTTC.

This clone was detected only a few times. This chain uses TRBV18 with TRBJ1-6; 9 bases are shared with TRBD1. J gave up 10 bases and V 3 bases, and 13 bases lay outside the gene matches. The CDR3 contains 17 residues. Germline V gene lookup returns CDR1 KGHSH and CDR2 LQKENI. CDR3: CASSPTGTGGAGSPLHF. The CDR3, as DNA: TGTGCCAGCTCACCCACCGGAACAGGGGGCGCGGGATCACCCCTCCACTTT.

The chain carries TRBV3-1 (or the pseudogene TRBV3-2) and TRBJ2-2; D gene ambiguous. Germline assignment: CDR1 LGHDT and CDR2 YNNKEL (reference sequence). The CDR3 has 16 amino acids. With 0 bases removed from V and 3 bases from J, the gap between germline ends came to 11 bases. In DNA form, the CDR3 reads TGTGCCAGCAGCCAAGATCCTATCACCTACACCGGGGAGCTGTTTTTT. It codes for CASSQDPITYTGELFF.

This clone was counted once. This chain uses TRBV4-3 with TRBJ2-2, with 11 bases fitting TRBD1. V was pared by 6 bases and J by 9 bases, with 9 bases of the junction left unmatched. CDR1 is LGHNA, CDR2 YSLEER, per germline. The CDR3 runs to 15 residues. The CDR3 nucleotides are TGCGCCAGCAGTATCCCGGACAGGGGGCATCGGGAGCTGTTTTTT. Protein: CASSIPDRGHRELFF.

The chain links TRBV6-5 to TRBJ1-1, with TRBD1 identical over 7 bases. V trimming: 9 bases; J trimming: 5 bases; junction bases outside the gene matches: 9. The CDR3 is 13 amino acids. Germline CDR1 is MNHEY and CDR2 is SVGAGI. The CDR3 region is CASETGRRTEAFF. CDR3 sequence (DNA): TGTGCCAGTGAGACAGGGAGAAGGACTGAAGCTTTCTTT.

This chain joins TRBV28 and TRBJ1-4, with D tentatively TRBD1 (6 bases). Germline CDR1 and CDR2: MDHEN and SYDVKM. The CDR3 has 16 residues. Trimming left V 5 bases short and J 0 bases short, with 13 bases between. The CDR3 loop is CASSAPDSATNEKLFF. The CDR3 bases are TGTGCCAGCAGTGCTCCGGACAGTGCAACTAATGAAAAACTGTTTTTT.

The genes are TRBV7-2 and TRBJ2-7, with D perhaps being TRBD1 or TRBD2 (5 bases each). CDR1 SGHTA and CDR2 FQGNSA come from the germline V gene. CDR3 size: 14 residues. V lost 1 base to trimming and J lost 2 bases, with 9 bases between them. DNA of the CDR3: TGTGCCAGCAGCTTAGGGGGGAAACCCTACGAGCAGTACTTC. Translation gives CASSLGGKPYEQYF. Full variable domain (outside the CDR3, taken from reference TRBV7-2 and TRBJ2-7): GAGVSQSPSNKVTEKGKDVELRCDPISGHTALYWYRQSLGQGLEFLIYFQGNSAPDKSGLPSDRFSAERTGGSVSTLTIQRTQQEDSAVYLCASSLGGKPYEQYFGPGTRLTVT.

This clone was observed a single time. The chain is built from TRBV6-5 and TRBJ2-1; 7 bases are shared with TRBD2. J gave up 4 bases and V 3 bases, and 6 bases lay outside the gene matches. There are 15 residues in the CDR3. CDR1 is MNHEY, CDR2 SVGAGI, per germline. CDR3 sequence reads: CASSYTSGEYNEQFF. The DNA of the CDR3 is TGTGCCAGCAGTTATACGAGCGGGGAGTACAATGAGCAGTTCTTC.